Below are 5 T cell receptor beta chains sequenced from a single sample in a study of human T cells and chemical hapten exposure. A single record per CDR3 protein comes from TCRdb applying MiXCR to the RACE reads. The sample contains 56,000 or so distinct CDR3 sequences, roughly 10% of which appear only once. Time point reported: pre-sensitization, week 0. Treatment of the sample: therapeutic diphenylcyclopropenone sensitization with weekly scalp DPC. Before extraction, the whole blood was not fractionated, and total RNA was taken from it. Sequences were derived from whole blood, sampled in connection with sensitization to the hapten diphenylcyclopropenone (DPC). These receptors were obtained from a woman aged 25 to 45 with alopecia areata. Some clones in this sample may be carry-over from other donors' samples.

This clonotype came up a few times. The chain is built from TRBV18 and TRBJ1-1; D not resolved. The CDR3 contains 14 residues. Germline V lookup: CDR1 KGHSH, CDR2 LQKENI. V was trimmed by 2 bases and J by 0 bases, leaving 7 bases between them. Here the CDR3 reads CASSPVSLNTEAFF. The DNA of the CDR3 is TGTGCCAGCTCACCAGTCAGCCTGAACACTGAAGCTTTCTTT.

This clonotype has just a few counts. V is TRBV18 and J is TRBJ1-1, with 9 bases that match TRBD1. Germline CDR1 KGHSH, CDR2 LQKENI. This CDR3 spans 15 amino acids. V was pared by 2 bases and J by 3 bases, with 4 bases of the junction left unmatched. This CDR3 reads CASSPNRGRDTEAFF. The CDR3 coding sequence is TGTGCCAGCTCACCAAACAGGGGGCGGGACACTGAAGCTTTCTTT.

The V and J genes are TRBV5-5 and TRBJ2-3; D unclear. V lost 5 bases and J lost 0, with 16 bases in between. The CDR3 length is 16 residues. Looked up from germline, CDR1 is SGHKS and CDR2 is YYEKEE (reference sequence). The CDR3 region has the DNA TGTGCCAGCAGTTCTAACGGCAAAACTAGCACAGATACGCAGTATTTT. Translating it yields CASSSNGKTSTDTQYF. Drawing the rest from reference TRBV5-5 and TRBJ2-3, the complete variable domain is DAGVTQSPTHLIKTRGQQVTLRCSPISGHKSVSWYQQVLGQGPQFIFQYYEKEERGRGNFPDRFSARQFPNYSSELNVNALLLGDSALYLCASSSNGKTSTDTQYFGPGTRLTVL.

The chain couples TRBV2 to TRBJ2-1, with 10 bases fitting TRBD2. Germline assignment: CDR1 SNHLY and CDR2 FYNNEI. V dropped 6 bases and J dropped 15; count of bases not matched to a gene: 14. This CDR3 has 14 residues. Written as DNA, the CDR3 is TGTGCCAGCAGGGACACTTGGCTAGCGGGGGAAGTGTTCTTC. It encodes CASRDTWLAGEVFF.

The chain combines TRBV5-4 with TRBJ1-3; D might be TRBD1 (6 bases). The CDR3 is made up of 15 amino acids. V was shortened by 4 bases and J by 6 bases, with 17 bases between the two germline ends. Germline CDR1 SGHNT, CDR2 YYREEE (reference sequence). As DNA, the CDR3 is TGTGCCAGCAGCCTTGCAGGGGCCAGTGAAAACACCATATATTTT. It encodes CASSLAGASENTIYF.